Reported below is one T cell receptor beta chain. As yet, its antigen is unknown. TCRdb re-derived calls from the RT-PCR reads in MiXCR, one entry per CDR3 protein. The profile shows more than 450,000 distinct CDR3 sequences, 12% of them singletons. Per the germline V gene, CDR1 is SGHTA and CDR2 is FQGNSA. V was trimmed by 5 bases and J by 3 bases, leaving 13 bases between them. There are 14 residues in the CDR3. The entry originates in a study of response to subunit inactivated influenza vaccine. Study-level points and caveats: Seasonal influenza vaccination, on each occasion, was suggested by the authors to recruit few new T cells.

The sequence was collected from a man over 45 who received an inactivated influenza vaccine. The rearrangement uses TRBV7-2 and TRBJ2-5; D gene unclear. This specimen consisted of PBMCs from blood, obtained on the day of vaccination. CDR3 sequence reads: CASSPPRQKETQYF. CDR3 nucleotide sequence: TGTGCCAGCAGCCCACCTAGGCAAAAAGAGACCCAGTACTTC.